The next 20 T cell receptor beta chains were all read from a single sample in a study of Ad26.COV2.S vaccination and SARS-CoV-2 variants (dated by TCRdb to 2020 to 2022). The sample's treatment or condition, from its label and the paper: some 20 received Ad26.COV2.S at low or high dose, single or two shots; about 5 received placebo; per-sample allocation not given. Repertoires of vaccine and placebo recipients were sequenced from samples taken on day 63 after the first injection. Libraries were prepared through the immunoSEQ multiplex PCR assay. TCRdb retrieved this table from immuneACCESS and kept in-frame rearrangements only. Not all clones are present; in checked studies, unresolved V genes account for under half, and no reason is known for the remainder. Recorded for this sample are under 400,000 clones; about nine tenths of them occurred a single time. The ten largest clonotypes hold around 3.5% of the sample.

This material consisted of peripheral blood, taken in a trial of Ad26.COV2.S vaccine versus placebo. Every receptor here comes from a person aged 18 to 59 who received the Ad26.COV2.S COVID-19 vaccine or a placebo.

V gene TRBV6-5 combines with J gene TRBJ2-7, with D maybe TRBD2 (5 bases). This CDR3 contains 14 residues. Germline V gives CDR1 MNHEY, CDR2 SVGAGI. Trimming took off 5 bases at V and 2 bases at J, with 13 bases between the two ends. CDR3 sequence (DNA): TGTGCCAGCAGTCCCGGACTGGAGCCCTACGAGCAGTACTTC. This codes for CASSPGLEPYEQYF.

The chain carries TRBV15 and TRBJ1-5, with 7 positions matching TRBD1. V lost 3 bases to trimming and J lost 10 bases; unmatched junction nucleotides: 21. Looked up from germline, CDR1 is LNHNV and CDR2 is YYDKDF (reference sequence). This CDR3 has 18 amino acids. The CDR3 sequence is CATSSPGQIRGPSFPQHF. CDR3 nucleotide sequence: TGTGCCACCAGCAGTCCGGGACAGATACGTGGACCCAGTTTTCCCCAGCATTTT.

The chain has TRBV7-3 and TRBJ2-3, with D perhaps assigned TRBD1 or TRBD2 (5 bases each). Trimming took 5 bases from V and 0 from J, leaving 12 bases between them. CDR1 is SGHTA and CDR2 is FQGTGA in the germline V gene. The CDR3 has 15 residues. The CDR3 sequence is CASSPRDGSTDTQYF. For the CDR3, the DNA is TGTGCCAGCAGCCCAAGGGACGGTAGCACAGATACGCAGTATTTT.

The V call is TRBV4-1, the J call TRBJ1-2; D ambiguous. The length of the CDR3 is 14 residues. The V gene's germline CDR1 is MGHRA and CDR2 YSYEKL. V was cut by 0 bases and J by 2 bases, with 7 bases left in between. In nucleotides, the CDR3 is TGCGCCAGCAGCCAAGATGCCCGAAACTATGGCTACACCTTC. Translation: CASSQDARNYGYTF.

Of note for this clone: Other DNA sequences in this sample translate to the same CDR3. The V call is TRBV29-1, the J call TRBJ1-1; TRBD1 might be the D (5 bases). With 6 bases removed from V and 0 bases from J, the gap between germline ends came to 8 bases. Germline V gene lookup returns CDR1 SQVTM and CDR2 ANQGSEA. This CDR3 spans 12 amino acids. The CDR3 DNA is TGCAGCGTCGGGGGTATGAACACTGAAGCTTTCTTT. Translating it yields CSVGGMNTEAFF.

The sample holds one count of this clone. The CDR3 DNA sequence: TGTGCCAGCACGACTAGCGGGGGGGCCGAAGAGACCCAGTACTTC. Encoded protein: CASTTSGGAEETQYF. The V call is TRBV3-1 (or the pseudogene TRBV3-2), the J call TRBJ2-5, with 14 bases aligning to TRBD2. Germline V gene data show CDR1 as LGHDT and CDR2 as YNNKEL (reference sequence). After removal of 7 bases from V and 3 bases from J, the junction contained 4 bases not matched to a gene. The CDR3 length is 15 residues.

J is TRBJ2-7 and V is TRBV5-1; unclear D gene. Germline assignment: CDR1 SGHRS and CDR2 YFSETQ. Between the trimmed V and J ends, which lost 1 base and 3 bases, there was a span of 8 bases. The CDR3 loop spans 13 amino acids. The CDR3 DNA reads as TGCGCCAGCAGCTTGACAGAGATCTACGAGCAGTACTTC. It specifies CASSLTEIYEQYF. The entire variable domain, with the rest obtained from reference TRBV5-1 and TRBJ2-7, is as follows: KAGVTQTPRYLIKTRGQQVTLSCSPISGHRSVSWYQQTPGQGLQFLFEYFSETQRNKGNFPGRFSGRQFSNSRSEMNVSTLELGDSALYLCASSLTEIYEQYFGPGTRLTVT.

V usage is TRBV11-2 and J usage is TRBJ2-5; 10 nucleotides line up with TRBD1. This CDR3 is 15 amino acids long. Trimming cost V 5 bases and J 5 bases; bases outside gene matches: 8. Germline CDR1 is SGHAT and CDR2 is FQNNGV. The CDR3 protein is CASSLLTGGSETQYF. Written as DNA, the CDR3 is TGTGCCAGCAGCCTTCTGACAGGGGGCTCGGAGACCCAGTACTTC.

The J gene is TRBJ2-2, the V gene TRBV4-3, with TRBD2 matching 11 bases. Germline-derived CDR1 and CDR2 are LGHNA and YSLEER. V was clipped by 2 bases and J by 5 bases; unmatched bases: 13. The CDR3 is 19 residues long. The CDR3 sequence is CASSQQSTPSGGRTGELFF. The CDR3 bases are TGCGCCAGCAGCCAACAATCGACCCCTAGCGGGGGGCGGACCGGGGAGCTGTTTTTT.

With respect to this clone: Other DNA sequences of this sample code for an identical CDR3. The V call is TRBV19, the J call TRBJ2-7; a weak D match, TRBD2 (6 bases). With 3 bases removed from V and 6 bases from J, the gap between germline ends came to 9 bases. Per germline, CDR1 LNHDA and CDR2 SQIVND (reference sequence). The CDR3 runs 12 residues. The CDR3 sequence is CASSIGAGEQYF. The CDR3 DNA follows: TGTGCCAGTAGTATTGGAGCGGGCGAGCAGTACTTC. Based on the CDR3 plus reference TRBV19 and TRBJ2-7, the full variable domain is DGGITQSPKYLFRKEGQNVTLSCEQNLNHDAMYWYRQDPGQGLRLIYYSQIVNDFQKGDIAEGYSVSREKKESFPLTVTSAQKNPTAFYLCASSIGAGEQYFGPGTRLTVT.

The CDR3, as DNA: TGTGCCAGCAGTTCGTCACATCCGGGAAATCAGCCCCAGCATTTT. Its protein is CASSSSHPGNQPQHF. This sequence joins TRBV6-5 and TRBJ1-5, with D unresolved. The germline V gene has CDR1 MNHEY and CDR2 SVGAGI. Between the trimmed V and J ends, which lost 4 bases and 4 bases, there was a span of 14 bases. CDR3 size: 15 residues.

The V gene is TRBV13, the J gene TRBJ2-7; 7 bases are a match to TRBD1. V lost 5 bases, J lost 0 bases, and 4 bases stayed unmatched. The V gene's germline CDR1 is PRHDT and CDR2 FYEKMQ (reference sequence). This CDR3 has 14 residues. CDR3 amino acids: CASSPRQGSYEQYF. The CDR3 DNA reads TGTGCCAGCAGCCCCCGACAGGGCTCCTACGAGCAGTACTTC.

The chain couples TRBV4-1 to TRBJ1-5, with D tentatively TRBD1 (6 bases). The V end was cut by 5 bases, the J end by 4 bases, with 18 bases between. The germline V gene has CDR1 MGHRA and CDR2 YSYEKL. The CDR3 is 16 residues long. CDR3 sequence (DNA): TGCGCCAGCAGCAGGCCCCAGCGGGACACAAATCAGCCCCAGCATTTT. Its translation: CASSRPQRDTNQPQHF.

This chain joins TRBV6-5 and TRBJ2-7, with D possibly matching TRBD1 (6 bases). Deletions cut 4 bases from V and 4 bases from J, with 20 bases between. CDR3 size: 16 residues. The V gene's germline CDR1 is MNHEY and CDR2 SVGAGI. Here the CDR3 reads CASSSTGGRGSYEQYF. As DNA, the CDR3 is TGTGCCAGCAGTTCGACGGGTGGCAGGGGAAGTTACGAGCAGTACTTC.

Written as DNA, the CDR3 is TGTGCCAGCAGTGACGACCCCACCTACGAGCAGTACTTC. Protein: CASSDDPTYEQYF. The rearrangement links TRBV6-1 to TRBJ2-7, with no clear D. This CDR3 is built from 13 residues. From germline, CDR1 is MNHNS and CDR2 SASEGT. The V and J ends lost 3 bases and 2 bases respectively, with 8 bases between them.

About this clone itself: Other DNA sequences in this specimen translate into the identical CDR3. The rearrangement uses TRBV5-1 and TRBJ1-4, with TRBD1 matching over 7 bases. The CDR3 runs to 14 residues. V lost 0 bases and J lost 8; bases outside the gene matches: 4. From germline, CDR1 is SGHRS and CDR2 YFSETQ. DNA of the CDR3: TGCGCCAGCAGCTTGGGACAGGGTCGGGAAAAACTGTTTTTT. Residues: CASSLGQGREKLFF.

The V and J genes are TRBV7-3 and TRBJ2-2, with TRBD2 matching 10 bases. Germline-derived CDR1 and CDR2 are SGHTA and FQGTGA. The CDR3 is 15 residues long. V was pared by 2 bases and J by 5 bases, with 2 bases of the junction left unmatched. CDR3 protein: CASSLALAGTGELFF. DNA for the CDR3: TGTGCCAGCAGCTTAGCACTAGCGGGGACCGGGGAGCTGTTTTTT.

This rearrangement joins TRBV2 to TRBJ2-7; 7 bases align to TRBD1. The germline CDR1 and CDR2 sequences are SNHLY and FYNNEI. The CDR3 is 14 residues long. After removal of 9 bases from V and 3 bases from J, the junction contained 11 bases not matched to a gene. The DNA of the CDR3 is TGTGCCAGTGGCCGCAGGGGGTTGTACTACGAGCAGTACTTC. The encoded protein is CASGRRGLYYEQYF.

The chain is built from TRBV7-8 and TRBJ1-2; D not certain. Germline V gene lookup returns CDR1 SGHVS and CDR2 FQNEAQ. This CDR3 comprises 11 residues. V was pared by 5 bases and J by 5 bases, with 6 bases between. The CDR3 DNA is TGTGCCAGCAGCCAAGGGTATGGCTACACCTTC. The encoded protein is CASSQGYGYTF.

This chain joins TRBV10-3 and TRBJ2-1; D remains unclear. The germline CDR1 and CDR2 sequences are ENHRY and SYGVKD. V was clipped by 6 bases and J by 3 bases, with 9 bases between them. The CDR3 runs to 13 residues. CDR3 in amino acids: CAISIQSYNEQFF. CDR3 nucleotide sequence: TGTGCCATCAGCATACAGAGCTACAATGAGCAGTTCTTC.